The 25 T cell receptor beta chains below all came from one sample that was sequenced in a study of blood T cell repertoires in COVID-19. Sequenced by immunoSEQ multiplex PCR; TCRdb stores in-frame clones only, minus some. Of around 260,000 clones listed, around 86% are singletons. Sequencing was performed on peripheral blood. These receptors originate from a woman in her 40s who had recovered from COVID-19.

This chain joins TRBV9 and TRBJ1-1; D perhaps matches TRBD1 (5 bases). The V end was cut by 0 bases, the J end by 1 base, with 25 bases between. CDR1 SGDLS and CDR2 YYNGEE come from the germline V gene. There are 20 residues in the CDR3. The CDR3: CASSVDGRLSRADGNTEAFF. Here the CDR3 DNA reads TGTGCCAGCAGCGTAGATGGTAGGTTGTCCAGGGCAGATGGGAACACTGAAGCTTTCTTT.

The sample holds a few counts of this clone. Other nucleotide sequences from this sample produce the same CDR3. The chain combines TRBV12-3 or TRBV12-4 with TRBJ1-1; D gene unclear. This CDR3 contains 13 residues. V shed 5 bases and J shed 1 base, with 8 bases lying between them. The CDR3 sequence: CASSPRGNTEAFF. In nucleotides, the CDR3 is TGTGCCAGCAGTCCCCGAGGGAACACTGAAGCTTTCTTT.

The V gene is TRBV30, the J gene TRBJ1-6; 8 nucleotides agree with TRBD1. The CDR3 consists of 13 residues. Unmatched junction bases numbered 9, after V lost 8 bases and J lost 9 bases. Germline loops: CDR1 GTSNPN, CDR2 SVGIG (reference sequence). CDR3: CAGTGGSSSPLHF. The CDR3 nucleotides read TGTGCCGGCACAGGGGGTAGCTCTTCACCCCTCCACTTT.

This clone appeared a single time. This chain's CDR3 is CASSPQGSGNTIYF. The CDR3 DNA follows: TGTGCCAGCAGTCCACAGGGCTCTGGAAACACCATATATTTT. This chain uses TRBV2 with TRBJ1-3, with D tentatively TRBD1 (6 bases). Germline CDR1 reads SNHLY; CDR2 reads FYNNEI. This CDR3 has 14 residues. V was trimmed by 5 bases and J by 0 bases, leaving 8 bases between them.

This sequence joins TRBV6-1 and TRBJ1-2, with TRBD1 identical over 9 bases. Germline-derived CDR1 and CDR2 are MNHNS and SASEGT. V lost 4 bases, J lost 8 bases, and 14 bases stayed unmatched. This CDR3 is built from 16 residues. CDR3 region: CASSAPLFGTGFGYTF. In DNA form, the CDR3 reads TGTGCCAGCAGTGCACCCCTATTCGGGACAGGGTTCGGCTACACCTTC.

V and J are TRBV6-5 and TRBJ2-3, with D unresolved. V gave up 6 bases and J gave up 0 bases, with 4 bases separating them. The CDR3 is 12 amino acids. Germline CDR1 is MNHEY and CDR2 is SVGAGI. The CDR3: CASSSSTDTQYF. The CDR3 DNA is TGTGCCAGCAGCTCTAGCACAGATACGCAGTATTTT.

The chain joins TRBV3-1 (or the pseudogene TRBV3-2) to TRBJ2-5, with a possible D match to TRBD2 (6 bases). V lost 3 bases and J 6 bases, leaving 20 bases between the germline ends. Germline loops: CDR1 LGHDT, CDR2 YNNKEL (reference sequence). This CDR3 comprises 16 residues. In DNA form, the CDR3 reads TGTGCCAGCAGCCACCTCGGGGGTTGGGGCGGGAAGACCCAGTACTTC. It yields the protein CASSHLGGWGGKTQYF.

The chain has TRBV5-6 and TRBJ1-2; the match to TRBD1 covers 8 bases. This CDR3 is built from 13 residues. The germline gives CDR1 SGHDT, CDR2 YYEEEE. V shed 4 bases and J 8 bases; nucleotides not matched to a gene: 7. CDR3: CASSERTGQGYTF. In DNA, the CDR3 is TGTGCCAGCAGCGAGCGGACAGGGCAAGGCTACACCTTC.

The chain uses TRBV6-5 and TRBJ1-2, with D perhaps matching TRBD1 (6 bases). The germline CDR1 and CDR2 sequences are MNHEY and SVGAGI. With 6 bases removed from V and 8 bases from J, the gap between germline ends came to 16 bases. The length of the CDR3 is 13 residues. The CDR3 DNA is TGTGCCAGCAGACGGGACAAGTTAGACGGCTACACCTTC. Translated: CASRRDKLDGYTF.

The chain couples TRBV19 to TRBJ1-2; 9 bases agree with TRBD1. Germline assignment: CDR1 LNHDA and CDR2 SQIVND (reference sequence). The length of the CDR3 is 14 residues. V shed 7 bases and J 2 bases; nucleotides not matched to a gene: 5. The DNA for the CDR3 is TGTGCCAGTACCCGGACAGGGGCGAACTATGGCTACACCTTC. Translated: CASTRTGANYGYTF.

In nucleotides, the CDR3 is TGCGCCAGCAGCTTGGAGGGACAGGGGGCGCTTGGCTACACCTTC. Its translation is CASSLEGQGALGYTF. The chain employs TRBV5-1 and TRBJ1-2, with 12 bases fitting TRBD1. With 0 bases clipped from V and 7 bases from J, the junction kept 4 bases outside the gene matches. The germline gives CDR1 SGHRS, CDR2 YFSETQ. The length of the CDR3 is 15 residues.

The rearrangement links TRBV18 to TRBJ1-2; 8 bases line up with TRBD1. The V gene end was trimmed by 4 bases and the J gene end by 0 bases; junction bases not matched to a gene: 1. Germline CDR1 and CDR2: KGHSH and LQKENI. The CDR3 runs 14 residues. In DNA, the CDR3 is TGTGCCAGCTCACAGGGACAGGCTAACTATGGCTACACCTTC. Its protein is CASSQGQANYGYTF. Full variable domain (remainder filled in from reference TRBV18 and TRBJ1-2): NAGVMQNPRHLVRRRGQEARLRCSPMKGHSHVYWYRQLPEEGLKFMVYLQKENIIDESGMPKERFSAEFPKEGPSILRIQQVVRGDSAAYFCASSQGQANYGYTFGSGTRLTVV.

This clone was counted between two and nine times. The chain links TRBV10-3 to TRBJ2-7, with D possibly matching TRBD2 (5 bases). Germline V gene data show CDR1 as ENHRY and CDR2 as SYGVKD. V dropped 7 bases and J dropped 2 bases, with 9 bases sitting between them. The CDR3 totals 12 residues. The CDR3 coding sequence is TGTGCCATCATGACTACCACCTACGAGCAGTACTTC. Translating it yields CAIMTTTYEQYF.

V and J are TRBV6-5 and TRBJ1-6; D unresolved. This CDR3 contains 14 residues. CDR1 is MNHEY and CDR2 is SVGAGI in the germline V gene. V lost 6 bases, J lost 4 bases, and 10 bases lay in between. CDR3 region: CASSSGPYNSPLHF. The CDR3 nucleotides are TGTGCCAGCAGCTCAGGCCCTTATAATTCACCCCTCCACTTT.

This chain connects TRBV15 to TRBJ2-5, with D possibly matching TRBD1 (6 bases). The CDR3 loop spans 13 amino acids. V lost 0 bases and J lost 7, with 9 bases in between. Germline values: CDR1 LNHNV, CDR2 YYDKDF (reference sequence). The CDR3 DNA sequence: TGTGCCACCAGCAGAGAAAGAGGGGGGACCCAGTACTTC. The encoded protein is CATSRERGGTQYF.

Only a few counts were recorded for this clone. The chain carries TRBV5-1 and TRBJ1-5; no clear D. The CDR3 is made up of 16 amino acids. Trimming stripped 4 bases from V and 1 base from J, with 15 bases between. The V gene's germline CDR1 is SGHRS and CDR2 YFSETQ. The CDR3 DNA reads TGCGCCAGCAGCCTCCAGGTACCCCTCAGCAATCAGCCCCAGCATTTT. This codes for CASSLQVPLSNQPQHF.

This chain joins TRBV25-1 and TRBJ1-2; tentative D call: TRBD1 (5 bases). V was cut by 6 bases and J by 4 bases, with 6 bases left in between. CDR1 and CDR2 (germline): MGHDK, SYGVNS. The CDR3 totals 11 residues. In DNA form, the CDR3 reads TGTGCCAGCAGGACAGTCTATGGCTACACCTTC. Protein product: CASRTVYGYTF.

The rearrangement joins TRBV9 to TRBJ1-2; 11 bases are shared with TRBD1. V lost 3 bases, J lost 8 bases, and 12 bases stayed unmatched. The CDR3 covers 16 residues. The germline CDR1 and CDR2 sequences are SGDLS and YYNGEE. This CDR3 reads CASSAFPGTGGYGYTF. The CDR3 coding sequence is TGTGCCAGCAGCGCCTTTCCCGGGACAGGGGGTTACGGCTACACCTTC.

The chain has TRBV15 and TRBJ1-1; D gene uncertain. In germline, CDR1 is LNHNV, CDR2 YYDKDF (reference sequence). The CDR3 has 13 residues. Trimming stripped 0 bases from V and 9 bases from J, with 11 bases between. The CDR3 region is CATSRDYAAKAFF. The DNA of the CDR3 is TGTGCCACCAGCAGAGATTACGCGGCTAAAGCTTTCTTT.

The gene calls are TRBV7-3 and TRBJ2-1; 8 bases match TRBD2. This CDR3 has 14 amino acids. Trimming cost V 0 bases and J 15 bases; bases outside gene matches: 10. The germline V gene encodes CDR1 SGHTA and CDR2 FQGTGA. The CDR3 region is CASSLTAGGPVGFF. CDR3 nucleotides: TGTGCCAGCAGCTTAACGGCGGGGGGCCCAGTGGGGTTCTTC. Full variable domain (outside the CDR3, taken from reference TRBV7-3 and TRBJ2-1): GAGVSQTPSNKVTEKGKYVELRCDPISGHTALYWYRQSLGQGPEFLIYFQGTGAADDSGLPNDRFFAVRPEGSVSTLKIQRTERGDSAVYLCASSLTAGGPVGFFGPGTRLTVL.

The CDR3 here is CASSLPRGYGWGNTEAFF. As DNA, the CDR3 is TGTGCCAGCAGTTTACCCCGAGGGTACGGTTGGGGGAACACTGAAGCTTTCTTT. V gene TRBV28 combines with J gene TRBJ1-1, with unresolved D. Germline loops: CDR1 MDHEN, CDR2 SYDVKM. Trimming removed 2 bases at V and 1 base at J, with 20 bases between. CDR3 length equals 18 residues.

The CDR3 DNA sequence: TGTGCCAGCAGTGAAGGGCAATATAATTCACCCCTCCACTTT. Residues: CASSEGQYNSPLHF. The V and J genes are TRBV2 and TRBJ1-6, with no clear D. The germline V gene encodes CDR1 SNHLY and CDR2 FYNNEI. V gave up 1 base and J gave up 4 bases, with 5 bases separating them. The CDR3 consists of 14 residues.

This chain uses TRBV5-4 with TRBJ1-2; TRBD1 agrees at 9 bases. CDR1 and CDR2 (germline): SGHNT, YYREEE (reference sequence). The CDR3 is 14 amino acids. Trimming at V came to 4 bases and at J to 5 bases, leaving 6 bases not matched to a gene. The CDR3 loop is CASSAGGQGYGYTF. The CDR3 DNA reads TGTGCCAGCAGCGCGGGAGGACAGGGGTATGGCTACACCTTC.

This chain links TRBV7-9 with TRBJ1-2; D is perhaps TRBD1 (5 bases). Germline-derived CDR1 and CDR2 are SEHNR and FQNEAQ (reference sequence). CDR3 length: 14 amino acids. Trimming removed 4 bases from V and 5 bases from J, with 14 bases in between. The DNA of the CDR3 is TGTGCCAGCAGCTGGGGACTCATGGGGTATGGCTACACCTTC. Translation: CASSWGLMGYGYTF.

The rearrangement joins TRBV2 to TRBJ1-1, with 11 bases lining up with TRBD1. CDR1 SNHLY and CDR2 FYNNEI come from the germline V gene. The V segment lost 7 bases and the J segment 0 bases; nucleotides outside the gene matches: 13. The CDR3 loop spans 18 amino acids. CDR3 DNA sequence: TGTGCCAGCAATGGGAGGACAGGGGGCGGATTGATGAACACTGAAGCTTTCTTT. This encodes CASNGRTGGGLMNTEAFF.